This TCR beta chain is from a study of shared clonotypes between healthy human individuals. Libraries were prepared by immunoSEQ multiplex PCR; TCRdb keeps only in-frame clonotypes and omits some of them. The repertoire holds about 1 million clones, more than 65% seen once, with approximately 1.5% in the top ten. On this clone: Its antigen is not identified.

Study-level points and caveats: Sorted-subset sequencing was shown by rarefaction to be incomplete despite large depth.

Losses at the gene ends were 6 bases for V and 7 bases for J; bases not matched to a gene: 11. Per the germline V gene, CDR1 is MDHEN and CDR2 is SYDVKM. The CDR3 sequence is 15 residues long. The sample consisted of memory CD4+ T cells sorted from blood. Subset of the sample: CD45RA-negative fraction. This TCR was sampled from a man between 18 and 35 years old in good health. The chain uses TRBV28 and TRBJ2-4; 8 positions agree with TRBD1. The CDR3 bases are TGTGCCAGCAGCTCTGCAGGGGGCCTAGGGAACATTCAGTACTTC. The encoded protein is CASSSAGGLGNIQYF.